This entry features one T cell receptor (beta chain) sequence. What it recognizes is unknown. None of the donors, who were healthy HIV-negative adults, had recently had acute infections or vaccinations. The length of the CDR3 is 15 residues. Germline trimming cut 0 bases from V and 3 bases from J; bases unmatched to any gene: 3. Per germline, CDR1 SGHKS and CDR2 YYEKEE (reference sequence). The input for sorted-subset replicate PCRs was 200 to 250 ng DNA, 25,000 to 35,000 T cell genomes. Data came from immunoSEQ multiplex PCR; TCRdb stores just in-frame clones and leaves some out. The sample yields about 1.5 million clones, nearly 99% seen once. This entry belongs to a study of shared clonotypes between healthy human individuals. Study-wide findings and caveats: An effect of sequencing depth on clonotype sharing among donors was expected. The genetic and exposure-history diversity represented was limited by few donors.

Sequencing was done on a sample of naive CD4+ T cells sorted from blood. Regarding subset: CD45RA+ positively selected. This TCR was recovered from a man aged 25 to 40 in good health. The chain uses TRBV5-5 and TRBJ2-7; 10 nucleotides line up with TRBD2. Here the CDR3 DNA reads TGTGCCAGCAGCTTGGAACTAGCGGGGATCTACGAGCAGTACTTC. Protein product: CASSLELAGIYEQYF.